This is a list of T cell receptor beta chains from one sample in a study of regulatory T cells in long-lasting Graves disease. TCRdb processed the multiplex PCR reads anew with MiXCR; each CDR3 protein has one entry. The table shows about half a million distinct CDR3 sequences, with approximately 23% occurring only once. This specimen was peripheral blood mononuclear cells (PBMCs), taken when the disease was refractory, from a patient treated with antithyroid drugs. These receptors were collected from a female donor with Graves disease. Each CDR3 is given with its conserved first and last residue. Each record gives: V gene, J gene, CDR3 protein.

TRBV5-1,TRBJ2-1,CASSLGPGLSNEQFF
TRBV27,TRBJ1-2,CASRRGGQDYGYTF
TRBV7-2,TRBJ1-5,CASSSPRALNQPQHF
TRBV7-3,TRBJ2-5,CASSLRVPETQYF
TRBV27,TRBJ2-7,CASRNRAGVSTEQYF
TRBV28,TRBJ2-2,CASSYQWTGYTGELFF
TRBV7-9,TRBJ2-5,CASSLTGAQETQYF
TRBV7-2,TRBJ2-2,CASSPVAGSINTGELFF
TRBV28,TRBJ1-2,CASSPTGGYYGYTF
TRBV2,TRBJ1-5,CASSGGWDLGMPQHF
TRBV29-1,TRBJ1-1,CSIPPLAGTEAFF
TRBV3-1,TRBJ1-1,CASSQDIIQGKAFF
TRBV10-3,TRBJ2-7,CAMGKTGSDERYF
TRBV5-1,TRBJ2-7,CASSLEGQGGREQYF
TRBV12-3/TRBV12-4,TRBJ2-2,CASSFPIKTGELFF
TRBV7-8,TRBJ2-5,CASRFAIQETQYF
TRBV7-9,TRBJ2-6,CASSSPTGETNVLTF
TRBV20-1,TRBJ1-1,CSARVGVTEAFF
TRBV12-3/TRBV12-4,TRBJ2-2,CASSLWGTQQPGELFF
TRBV2,TRBJ2-7,CASRGNEQYF
TRBV11-2,TRBJ2-7,CASSSGTGDLGRRYF
TRBV20-1,TRBJ2-7,CSAKLAGTSYEQYF
TRBV2,TRBJ2-2,CASGKQSTGELFF
TRBV29-1,TRBJ1-2,CSVDEGVYGYTF
TRBV12-5,TRBJ2-7,CASGQFYEQYF
TRBV9,TRBJ2-7,CASSGSGGYEQYF
TRBV3-1,TRBJ1-2,CASSQGFDRGQGYTF
TRBV6-5,TRBJ2-2,CASSWASGRADTGELFF
TRBV19,TRBJ1-2,CASSTRDSFNYGYTF
TRBV28,TRBJ1-1,CASSQLDSKAFF
TRBV12-3/TRBV12-4,TRBJ2-5,CASSPGPSGTQYF
TRBV20-1,TRBJ1-6,CSAREGWGVGSPLHF
TRBV6-5,TRBJ1-2,CASSYGQTSYGYTF
TRBV19,TRBJ1-4,CASRWTGRKKLFF
TRBV6-1,TRBJ1-2,CASINPNNYGYTF
TRBV5-1,TRBJ2-7,CASSLASGEVEQYF
TRBV27,TRBJ1-2,CASSSGQGLANYGYTF
TRBV7-2,TRBJ1-6,CASSLSPPGYGMGYNSPLHF
TRBV19,TRBJ2-4,CASSNPGAAGVNIQYF
TRBV3-1,TRBJ2-3,CASSQGRDNVIDTQYF
TRBV15,TRBJ2-6,CATSRDQGIGANVLTF
TRBV12-3/TRBV12-4,TRBJ2-1,CASRPRASGRDEQFF
TRBV5-4,TRBJ1-1,CASSLGVVGNTEAFF
TRBV3-1,TRBJ2-2,CASSQPTNVPAGARTGELFF
TRBV10-3,TRBJ1-1,CAISEKGGMNTEAFF
TRBV19,TRBJ1-1,CASTLREVAFF
TRBV7-2,TRBJ1-2,CASSPAGFGYTF
TRBV28,TRBJ2-7,CASSPQNGEQYF
TRBV19,TRBJ2-7,CASRKTGTYEQYF
TRBV6-5,TRBJ1-2,CASSSTVGAGYTF
TRBV9,TRBJ2-7,CASSVPPRPYGEQYF
TRBV7-2,TRBJ1-2,CASSLAGTSIRGYTF
TRBV7-9,TRBJ2-3,CASSWASGTDTQYF
TRBV28,TRBJ1-1,CASTARGANTEAFF
TRBV6-5,TRBJ2-7,CASTRQGHEQYF
TRBV6-5,TRBJ2-5,CASSYLSGISGEEKTQYF
TRBV19,TRBJ1-2,CASRGTGLDFRLGYTF
TRBV9,TRBJ1-3,CASSDPPGSGNTIYF
TRBV6-5,TRBJ2-6,CASRGLGSGANVLTF
TRBV29-1,TRBJ1-2,CSVEVRGSTGYGYTF